Listed below are T cell receptor beta chains from one sample, sequenced in a study of blood T cell repertoires in COVID-19. Profiled with immunoSEQ multiplex PCR; TCRdb holds only in-frame clones, not every one. There are 130,000 to 150,000 clones in the sample; 84% occur only once, and under 7% lies in the top ten. Source material: PBMCs or T cells enriched from blood (not recorded which). The receptors were sampled from a woman aged 50 to 60 who had been exposed to COVID-19. The CDR3 runs from the conserved cysteine through the conserved F or W. A D gene is named only where the DNA matches it firmly. Not all rows give a size; the values are once, few, many and, for expanded clones, a class.

>TRBD1|TRBJ1-6|-|TRBV5-1
TGCGCCAGCAGCTTGGGGCAGGGGGCGTCACCCCTCCACTTT
CASSLGQGASPLHF
>-|TRBJ2-5|-|TRBV19
TGTGCCAGTAGTATATCAGGGACCCAGTACTTC
CASSISGTQYF
>-|TRBJ1-1|-|TRBV9
TGTGCCAGCAGCGTAGGGACGCAGGGGCCCTTGGACACTGAAGCTTTCTTT
CASSVGTQGPLDTEAFF
>TRBD2|TRBJ2-1|-|TRBV7-2
TGTGCCAGCAGCACCCGACTAGCGGGGTACAATGAGCAGTTCTTC
CASSTRLAGYNEQFF
>TRBD1|TRBJ2-2|once|TRBV5-4
TGTGCCAGCAGCTTGCCCTCGGGACAGGGGAACACCGGGGAGCTGTTTTTT
CASSLPSGQGNTGELFF
>TRBD2|TRBJ2-1|-|TRBV5-5
TGTGCCAGCAGCTTGCGACTAGCGGACCTCTACAATGAGCAGTTCTTC
CASSLRLADLYNEQFF
>TRBD1|TRBJ2-2|-|TRBV10-3
TGTGCCATCAGCGGGACAGGGGGTAACACCGGGGAGCTGTTTTTT
CAISGTGGNTGELFF
>-|TRBJ1-3|-|TRBV19
TGTGCCAGTAGACAGAGCTCTGGAAACACCATATATTTT
CASRQSSGNTIYF
>-|TRBJ1-3|-|TRBV5-4
TGTGCCAGCAGCCTGGACCTCCGGGGGTCTGGAAACACCATATATTTT
CASSLDLRGSGNTIYF
>-|TRBJ1-1|few|TRBV7-6
TGTGCCAGCAGCTTAATCGACAGCATGAACACTGAAGCTTTCTTT
CASSLIDSMNTEAFF
>TRBD1|TRBJ1-2|-|TRBV9
TGTGCCAGCACGTCGGACAGGTTGATCGGCTACACCTTC
CASTSDRLIGYTF
>-|TRBJ2-7|-|TRBV19
TGTGCCAGTAGTATCGCAGGGAACGAGCAGTACTTC
CASSIAGNEQYF
>TRBD1|TRBJ2-1|-|TRBV6-5
TGTGCCAGCAGTTACGGGACAGGAGTATACAATGAGCAGTTCTTC
CASSYGTGVYNEQFF
>TRBD1|TRBJ1-4|-|TRBV7-2
TGTGCCAGCAGCTCGCCGGGACAGGGGAATGAAAAACTGTTTTTT
CASSSPGQGNEKLFF
>-|TRBJ2-7|few|TRBV11-2
TGTGCCAGCAGCGGAGGGGTCTACGAGCAGTACTTC
CASSGGVYEQYF
>-|TRBJ1-6|-|TRBV2
TGTGCCAGCAGTCCAGGGCCCAGGCCCCTCCACTTT
CASSPGPRPLHF